This entry features one T cell receptor beta chain sequence. This record comes from a study of blood T cell repertoires in COVID-19. About the research overall: Donors in the United States, Italy and Spain gave samples during acute or convalescent COVID-19. Sources were T cells, B-cell-depleted T cells, or PBMCs; the material itself was cDNA or gDNA.

Germline loops: CDR1 ENHRY, CDR2 SYGVKD. The CDR3 is made up of 18 amino acids. V shed 6 bases, J shed 0 bases, and the junction held 7 bases outside the gene matches. Per the original methods: Counts of nucleated cells, estimated from reference gene primer amplification, were obtained. Assay: immunoSEQ multiplex PCR; the TCRdb copy retains only in-frame clones and omits some. V, J and clone size were drawn from that table, and D and trimming were deduced from the DNA. Among approximately 210,000 clones, approximately 84% were seen once, and the ten largest hold 6% to 8.5%. The sequencing sample was made of peripheral blood. The rearrangement uses TRBV10-3 and TRBJ2-3; 15 bases are shared with TRBD2. This receptor was taken from a woman in her forties or fifties with active or convalescent COVID-19. CDR3 bases: TGTGCCATCAGGCCCGGACTAGCGGGAGGGCCTAGCACAGATACGCAGTATTTT. This sequence encodes CAIRPGLAGGPSTDTQYF.